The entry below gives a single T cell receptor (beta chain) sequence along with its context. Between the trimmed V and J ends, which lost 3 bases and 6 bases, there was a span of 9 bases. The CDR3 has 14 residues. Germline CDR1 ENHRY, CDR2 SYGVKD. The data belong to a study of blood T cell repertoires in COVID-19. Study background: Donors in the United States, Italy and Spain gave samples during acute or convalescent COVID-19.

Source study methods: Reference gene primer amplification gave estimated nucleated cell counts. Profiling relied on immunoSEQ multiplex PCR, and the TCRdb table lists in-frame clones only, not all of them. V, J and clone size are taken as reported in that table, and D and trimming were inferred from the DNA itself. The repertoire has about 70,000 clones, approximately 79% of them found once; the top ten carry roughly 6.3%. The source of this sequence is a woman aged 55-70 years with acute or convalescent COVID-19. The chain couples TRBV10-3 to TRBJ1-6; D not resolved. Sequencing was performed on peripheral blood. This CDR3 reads CAISEDGLNSPLHF. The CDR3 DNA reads TGTGCCATCAGTGAAGATGGACTTAATTCACCCCTCCACTTT.